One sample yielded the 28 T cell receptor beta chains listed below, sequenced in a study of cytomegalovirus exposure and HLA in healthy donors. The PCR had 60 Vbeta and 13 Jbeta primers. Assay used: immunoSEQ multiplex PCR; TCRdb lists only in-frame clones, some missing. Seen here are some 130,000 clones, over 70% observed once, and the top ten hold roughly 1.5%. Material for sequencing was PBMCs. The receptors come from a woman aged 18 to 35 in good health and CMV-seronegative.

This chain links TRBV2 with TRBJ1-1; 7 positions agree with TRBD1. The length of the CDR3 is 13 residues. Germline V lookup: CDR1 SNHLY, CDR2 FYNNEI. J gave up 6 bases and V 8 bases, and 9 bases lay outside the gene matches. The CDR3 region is CASVFDRDAEAFF. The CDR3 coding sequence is TGTGCCAGCGTATTCGACAGGGACGCTGAAGCTTTCTTT.

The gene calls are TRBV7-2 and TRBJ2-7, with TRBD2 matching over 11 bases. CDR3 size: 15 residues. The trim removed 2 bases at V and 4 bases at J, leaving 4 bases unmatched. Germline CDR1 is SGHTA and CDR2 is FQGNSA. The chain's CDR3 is CASSLTSGSLYEQYF. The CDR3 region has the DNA TGTGCCAGCAGCTTAACTAGCGGGAGTTTATACGAGCAGTACTTC.

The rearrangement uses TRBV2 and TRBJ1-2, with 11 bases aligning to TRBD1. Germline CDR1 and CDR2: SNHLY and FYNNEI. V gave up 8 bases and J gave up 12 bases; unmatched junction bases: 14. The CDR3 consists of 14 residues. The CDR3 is CASSRGTGGSQNTF. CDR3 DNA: TGTGCCAGCTCGAGAGGGACAGGGGGGTCTCAGAACACCTTC. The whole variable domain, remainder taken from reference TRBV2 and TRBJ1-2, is EPEVTQTPSHQVTQMGQEVILRCVPISNHLYFYWYRQILGQKVEFLVSFYNNEISEKSEIFDDQFSVERPDGSNFTLKIRSTKLEDSAMYFCASSRGTGGSQNTFGSGTRLTVV.

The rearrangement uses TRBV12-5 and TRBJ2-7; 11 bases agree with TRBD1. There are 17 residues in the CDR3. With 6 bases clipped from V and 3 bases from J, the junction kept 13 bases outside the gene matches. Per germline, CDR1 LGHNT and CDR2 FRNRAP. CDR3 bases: TGTGCTAGTGGCCCGACCCGATCCGGGACAGGGGGCTACGAGCAGTACTTC. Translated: CASGPTRSGTGGYEQYF.

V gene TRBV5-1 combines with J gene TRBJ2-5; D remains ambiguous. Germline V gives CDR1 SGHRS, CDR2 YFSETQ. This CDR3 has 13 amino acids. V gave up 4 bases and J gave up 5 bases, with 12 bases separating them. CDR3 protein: CASSRWVGETQYF. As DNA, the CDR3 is TGCGCCAGCAGCCGATGGGTCGGGGAGACCCAGTACTTC.

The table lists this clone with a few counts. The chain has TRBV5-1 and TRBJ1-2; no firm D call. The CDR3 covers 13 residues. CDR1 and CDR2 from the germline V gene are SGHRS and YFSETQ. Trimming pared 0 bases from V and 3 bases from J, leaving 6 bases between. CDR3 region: CASSLGEDYGYTF. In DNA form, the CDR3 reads TGCGCCAGCAGCTTGGGAGAGGACTATGGCTACACCTTC.

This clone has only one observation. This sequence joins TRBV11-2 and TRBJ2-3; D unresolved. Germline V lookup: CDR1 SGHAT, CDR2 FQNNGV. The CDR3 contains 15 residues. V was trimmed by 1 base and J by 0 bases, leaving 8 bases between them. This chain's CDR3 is CASSLVRASTDTQYF. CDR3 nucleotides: TGTGCCAGCAGCTTAGTTCGCGCCAGCACAGATACGCAGTATTTT. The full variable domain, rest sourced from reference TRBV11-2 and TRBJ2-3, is EAGVAQSPRYKIIEKRQSVAFWCNPISGHATLYWYQQILGQGPKLLIQFQNNGVVDDSQLPKDRFSAERLKGVDSTLKIQPAKLEDSAVYLCASSLVRASTDTQYFGPGTRLTVL.

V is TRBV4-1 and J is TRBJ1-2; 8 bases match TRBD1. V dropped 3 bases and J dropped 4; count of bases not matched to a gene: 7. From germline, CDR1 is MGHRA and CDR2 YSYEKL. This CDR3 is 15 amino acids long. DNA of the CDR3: TGCGCCAGCAGCCAGTGGGGACAGGCTCTCTATGGCTACACCTTC. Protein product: CASSQWGQALYGYTF.

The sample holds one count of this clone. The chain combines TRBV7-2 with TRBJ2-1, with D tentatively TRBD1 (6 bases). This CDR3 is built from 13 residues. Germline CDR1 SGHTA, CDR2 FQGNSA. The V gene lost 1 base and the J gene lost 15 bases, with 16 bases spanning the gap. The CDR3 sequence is CASSLGADSLGFF. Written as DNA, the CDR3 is TGTGCCAGCAGCTTAGGCGCGGACAGCCTAGGGTTCTTC.

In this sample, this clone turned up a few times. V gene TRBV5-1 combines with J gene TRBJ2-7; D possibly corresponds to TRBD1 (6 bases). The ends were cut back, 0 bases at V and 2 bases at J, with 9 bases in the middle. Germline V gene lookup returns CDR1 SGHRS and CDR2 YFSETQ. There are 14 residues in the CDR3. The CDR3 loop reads CASSLGAGAYEQYF. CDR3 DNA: TGCGCCAGCAGCTTGGGGGCAGGGGCCTACGAGCAGTACTTC.

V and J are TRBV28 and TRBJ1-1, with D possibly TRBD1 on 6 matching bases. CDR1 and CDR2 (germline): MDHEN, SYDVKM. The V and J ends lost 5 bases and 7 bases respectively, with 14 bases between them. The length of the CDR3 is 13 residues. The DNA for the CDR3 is TGTGCCAGCAGTCCGATCAACAGGGTTGAAGCTTTCTTT. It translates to CASSPINRVEAFF.

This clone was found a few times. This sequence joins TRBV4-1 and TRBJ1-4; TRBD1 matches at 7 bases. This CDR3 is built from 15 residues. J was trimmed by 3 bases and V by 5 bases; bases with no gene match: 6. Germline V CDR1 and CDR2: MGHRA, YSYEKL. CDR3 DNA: TGCGCCAGCAGCGAAGCAGGGGGGCCTAATGAAAAACTGTTTTTT. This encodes CASSEAGGPNEKLFF.

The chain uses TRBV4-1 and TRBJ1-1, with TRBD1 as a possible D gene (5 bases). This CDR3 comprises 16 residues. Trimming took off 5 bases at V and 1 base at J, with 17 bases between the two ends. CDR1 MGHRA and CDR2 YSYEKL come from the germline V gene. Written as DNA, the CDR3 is TGCGCCAGCAGCGCAGCGGGGGTCGGCTCGAACACTGAAGCTTTCTTT. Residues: CASSAAGVGSNTEAFF.

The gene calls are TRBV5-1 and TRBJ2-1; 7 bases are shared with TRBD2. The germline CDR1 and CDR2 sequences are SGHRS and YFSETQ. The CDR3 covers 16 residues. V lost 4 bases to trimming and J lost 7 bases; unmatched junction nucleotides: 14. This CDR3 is CASSPGVGLVLNEQFF. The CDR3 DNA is TGCGCCAGCAGCCCCGGGGTAGGACTAGTGCTTAATGAGCAGTTCTTC.

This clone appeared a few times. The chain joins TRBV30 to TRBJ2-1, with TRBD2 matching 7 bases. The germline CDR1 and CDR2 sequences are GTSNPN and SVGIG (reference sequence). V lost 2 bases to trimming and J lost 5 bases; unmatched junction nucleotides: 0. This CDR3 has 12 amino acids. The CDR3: CAWSLADNEQFF. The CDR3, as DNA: TGTGCCTGGAGTCTAGCGGACAATGAGCAGTTCTTC.

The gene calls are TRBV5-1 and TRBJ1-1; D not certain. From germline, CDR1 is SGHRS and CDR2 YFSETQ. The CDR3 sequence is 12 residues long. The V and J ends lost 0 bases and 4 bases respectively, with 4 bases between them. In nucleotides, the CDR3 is TGCGCCAGCAGCTTGGTCCGCACTGAAGCTTTCTTT. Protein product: CASSLVRTEAFF.

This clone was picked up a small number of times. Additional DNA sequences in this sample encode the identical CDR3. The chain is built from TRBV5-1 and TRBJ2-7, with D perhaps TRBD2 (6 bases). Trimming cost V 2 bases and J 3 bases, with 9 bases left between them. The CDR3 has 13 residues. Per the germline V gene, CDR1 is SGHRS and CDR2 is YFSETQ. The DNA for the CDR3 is TGCGCCAGCAGCTTAGCGGGTAGCTACGAGCAGTACTTC. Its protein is CASSLAGSYEQYF.

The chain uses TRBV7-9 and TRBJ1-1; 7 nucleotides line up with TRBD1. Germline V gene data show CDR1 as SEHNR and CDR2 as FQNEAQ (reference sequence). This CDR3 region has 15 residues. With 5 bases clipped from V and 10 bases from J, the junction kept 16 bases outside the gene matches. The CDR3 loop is CASSPPMTGPFPAFF. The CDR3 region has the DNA TGTGCCAGCAGCCCACCCATGACAGGGCCCTTTCCAGCTTTCTTT.

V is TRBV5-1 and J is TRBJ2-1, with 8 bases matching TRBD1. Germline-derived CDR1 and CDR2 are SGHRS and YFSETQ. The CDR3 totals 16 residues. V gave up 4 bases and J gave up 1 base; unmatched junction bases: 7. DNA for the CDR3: TGCGCCAGCAGCCCCTTCCGACAGGGGTCCTACAATGAGCAGTTCTTC. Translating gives CASSPFRQGSYNEQFF.

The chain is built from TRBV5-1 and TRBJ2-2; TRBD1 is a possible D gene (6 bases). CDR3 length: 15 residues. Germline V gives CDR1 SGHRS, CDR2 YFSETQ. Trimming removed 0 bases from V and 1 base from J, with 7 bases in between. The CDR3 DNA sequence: TGCGCCAGCAGCTTGGACAGGGAGAACACCGGGGAGCTGTTTTTT. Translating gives CASSLDRENTGELFF.

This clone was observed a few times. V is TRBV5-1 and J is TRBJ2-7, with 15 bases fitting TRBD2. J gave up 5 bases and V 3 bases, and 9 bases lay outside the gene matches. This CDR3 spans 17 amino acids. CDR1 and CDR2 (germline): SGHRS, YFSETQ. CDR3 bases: TGCGCCAGCAGCTGGATGGGACTAGCGGGAGGCGGCGACGAGCAGTACTTC. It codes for CASSWMGLAGGGDEQYF.

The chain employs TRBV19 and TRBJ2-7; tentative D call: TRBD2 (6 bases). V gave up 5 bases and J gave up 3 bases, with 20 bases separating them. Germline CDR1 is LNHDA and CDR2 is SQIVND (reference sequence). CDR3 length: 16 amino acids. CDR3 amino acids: CASSPTIRDFLYEQYF. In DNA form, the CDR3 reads TGTGCCAGTAGTCCAACGATTCGGGACTTTCTCTACGAGCAGTACTTC.

The CDR3 DNA reads TGTGCCTGGCGAACGCACGCGGGGAATACAGATACGCAGTATTTT. It specifies CAWRTHAGNTDTQYF. V is TRBV30 and J is TRBJ2-3, with D tentatively TRBD2 (6 bases). Germline-derived CDR1 and CDR2 are GTSNPN and SVGIG (reference sequence). Trimming took 5 bases from V and 3 from J, leaving 18 bases between them. The CDR3 is 15 amino acids.

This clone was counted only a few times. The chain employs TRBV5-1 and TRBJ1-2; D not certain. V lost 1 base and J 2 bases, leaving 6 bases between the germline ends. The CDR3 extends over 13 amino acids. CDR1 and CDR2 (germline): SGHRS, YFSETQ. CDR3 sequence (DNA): TGCGCCAGCAGCTTGCCACAGAACTATGGCTACACCTTC. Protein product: CASSLPQNYGYTF.

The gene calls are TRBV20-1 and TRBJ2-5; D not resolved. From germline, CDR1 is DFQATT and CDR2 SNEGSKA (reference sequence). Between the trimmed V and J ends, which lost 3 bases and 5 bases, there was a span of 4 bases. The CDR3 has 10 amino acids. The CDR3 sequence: CSASGETQYF. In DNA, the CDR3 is TGCAGTGCTAGCGGTGAGACCCAGTACTTC.

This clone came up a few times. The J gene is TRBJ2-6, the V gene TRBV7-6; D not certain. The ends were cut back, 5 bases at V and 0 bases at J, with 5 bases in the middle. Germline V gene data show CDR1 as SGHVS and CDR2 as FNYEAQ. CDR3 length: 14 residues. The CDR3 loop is CASSGSSGANVLTF. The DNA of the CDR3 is TGTGCCAGCAGCGGTAGCTCTGGGGCCAACGTCCTGACTTTC. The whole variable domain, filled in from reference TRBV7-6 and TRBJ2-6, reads GAGVSQSPRYKVTKRGQDVALRCDPISGHVSLYWYRQALGQGPEFLTYFNYEAQQDKSGLPNDRFSAERPEGSISTLTIQRTEQRDSAMYRCASSGSSGANVLTFGAGSRLTVL.

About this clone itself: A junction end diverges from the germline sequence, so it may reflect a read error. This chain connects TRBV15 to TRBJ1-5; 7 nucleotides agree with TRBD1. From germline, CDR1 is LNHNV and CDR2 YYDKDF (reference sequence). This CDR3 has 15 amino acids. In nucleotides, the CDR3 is TGTGCCACCAGCCGAGATCACAGGGGTCAACAGCCCCAGCATTTT. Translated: CATSRDHRGQQPQHF.

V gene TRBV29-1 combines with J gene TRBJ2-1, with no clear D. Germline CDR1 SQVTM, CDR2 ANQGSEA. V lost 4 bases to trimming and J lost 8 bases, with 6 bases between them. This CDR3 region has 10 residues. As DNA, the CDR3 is TGCAGCGTTGCAAGCTATGAGCAGTTCTTC. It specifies CSVASYEQFF.